Below are 31 T cell receptor beta chains sequenced from a single sample in a study of blood T cell repertoires in COVID-19. Assay used: immunoSEQ multiplex PCR; TCRdb lists only in-frame clones, some missing. Of fewer than 200,000 clones detected, 81% appear once; the ten largest clones hold about 10%. Sequencing was done on a sample of peripheral blood. These receptor sequences come from a woman in her forties with COVID-19, enrolled during active disease.

This chain connects TRBV11-1 to TRBJ2-1, with D possibly TRBD2 on 6 matching bases. The germline V gene has CDR1 SGHAT and CDR2 FQDESV (reference sequence). The CDR3 has 15 residues. V was pared by 7 bases and J by 2 bases, with 15 bases between. The CDR3 nucleotides are TGTGCCAGCACCACGACTAGATCTACCTACAATGAGCAGTTCTTC. Protein: CASTTTRSTYNEQFF.

The gene calls are TRBV5-1 and TRBJ2-7, with TRBD1 identical over 7 bases. V dropped 2 bases and J dropped 4; count of bases not matched to a gene: 6. This CDR3 region has 14 residues. CDR1 and CDR2 (germline): SGHRS, YFSETQ. The CDR3 spells CASSLNLQGYEQYF. CDR3 sequence (DNA): TGCGCCAGCAGCTTAAACTTACAGGGGTACGAGCAGTACTTC.

CDR3 sequence reads: CAISDFGESSYEQYF. The CDR3 nucleotides read TGTGCCATCAGTGATTTTGGGGAGAGCTCCTACGAGCAGTACTTC. The chain carries TRBV10-3 and TRBJ2-7, with TRBD2 as a possible D gene (5 bases). With 3 bases removed from V and 0 bases from J, the gap between germline ends came to 12 bases. Germline lookup yields CDR1 ENHRY and CDR2 SYGVKD. The CDR3 length is 15 residues.

V usage is TRBV25-1 and J usage is TRBJ2-1, with D perhaps TRBD2 (6 bases). This CDR3 contains 12 residues. V lost 7 bases, J lost 8 bases, and 12 bases lay in between. Germline V CDR1 and CDR2: MGHDK, SYGVNS. CDR3 sequence: CASKVGGYEQFF. In nucleotides, the CDR3 is TGTGCCAGCAAAGTTGGAGGGTATGAGCAGTTCTTC.

This clone has ten or more counts. The rearrangement links TRBV12-3 or TRBV12-4 to TRBJ2-1, with a tentative D call TRBD2 (5 bases). V was pared by 7 bases and J by 8 bases, with 15 bases between. There are 13 residues in the CDR3. This CDR3 is CASNPGSGHEQFF. The CDR3, as DNA: TGTGCCAGCAATCCGGGATCCGGGCATGAGCAGTTCTTC.

This chain joins TRBV4-2 and TRBJ2-2; TRBD2 is a possible D gene (5 bases). This CDR3 has 11 amino acids. CDR1 and CDR2 (germline): LGHNA, YNFKEQ. The V gene lost 6 bases and the J gene lost 8 bases, with 7 bases spanning the gap. CDR3 sequence: CASSSGGELFF. DNA of the CDR3: TGTGCCAGCAGTTCGGGGGGGGAGCTGTTTTTT.

The rearrangement links TRBV6-5 to TRBJ1-2; 8 bases align to TRBD1. Germline lookup yields CDR1 MNHEY and CDR2 SVGAGI. The CDR3 length is 15 residues. J gave up 4 bases and V 6 bases, and 10 bases lay outside the gene matches. The CDR3 protein is CASSPTRGQGYGYTF. The CDR3 DNA reads as TGTGCCAGCAGCCCCACCCGAGGACAGGGCTATGGCTACACCTTC.

This chain joins TRBV6-5 and TRBJ1-5; 7 bases align to TRBD1. The ends lost 7 bases at V and 9 bases at J; junction bases unmatched: 15. The CDR3 extends over 15 amino acids. CDR1 is MNHEY, CDR2 SVGAGI, per germline. CDR3 protein: CASKLGQSSSSPQHF. The CDR3 coding sequence is TGTGCCAGCAAACTGGGACAGTCAAGCTCCTCGCCCCAGCATTTT.

CDR3 nucleotides: TGTGCAAGTCGCTTTAGAAGGACAGGGGGCGCATTAACTTCTGGAAACACCATATATTTT. Protein product: CASRFRRTGGALTSGNTIYF. The rearrangement joins TRBV12-2 to TRBJ1-3; TRBD1 reflects the table's D call only, with no check against the DNA. TRBV12-2 is a recognized pseudogene. This CDR3 contains 20 residues.

The chain combines TRBV5-6 with TRBJ2-5, with a possible D match to TRBD2 (5 bases). Germline values: CDR1 SGHDT, CDR2 YYEEEE. The CDR3 has 17 residues. Trimming took off 0 bases at V and 5 bases at J, with 20 bases between the two ends. The CDR3 sequence: CASSLAAGGVGKETQYF. CDR3 DNA: TGTGCCAGCAGCTTGGCCGCGGGTGGGGTAGGAAAGGAGACCCAGTACTTC.

The chain combines TRBV29-1 with TRBJ2-1; D perhaps matches TRBD1 (5 bases). V lost 2 bases and J lost 4, with 6 bases in between. The germline gives CDR1 SQVTM, CDR2 ANQGSEA. The CDR3 contains 12 residues. Here the CDR3 reads CSVEYRYNEQFF. Written as DNA, the CDR3 is TGCAGCGTTGAATACAGGTACAATGAGCAGTTCTTC.

The chain links TRBV5-5 to TRBJ1-1; D unresolved. This CDR3 has 14 amino acids. Trimming cost V 2 bases and J 1 base, with 9 bases left between them. The germline V gene has CDR1 SGHKS and CDR2 YYEKEE (reference sequence). Here the CDR3 DNA reads TGTGCCAGCAGCTTTACAGCGGGGAACACTGAAGCTTTCTTT. Translated, it gives CASSFTAGNTEAFF.

The CDR3 region is CASSLYRGLNTEAFF. The CDR3 nucleotides are TGTGCCAGCAGTTTATACCGGGGGTTGAACACTGAAGCTTTCTTT. V is TRBV28 and J is TRBJ1-1, with D possibly being TRBD1 (5 bases). The V gene lost 1 base and the J gene lost 0 bases, with 9 bases spanning the gap. Germline loops: CDR1 MDHEN, CDR2 SYDVKM. The CDR3 totals 15 residues. The full variable domain, with the rest looked up from reference TRBV28 and TRBJ1-1, is DVKVTQSSRYLVKRTGEKVFLECVQDMDHENMFWYRQDPGLGLRLIYFSYDVKMKEKGDIPEGYSVSREKKERFSLILESASTNQTSMYLCASSLYRGLNTEAFFGQGTRLTVV.

This chain links TRBV30 with TRBJ2-7; 7 nucleotides match TRBD2. The CDR3 has 13 amino acids. Germline V gene sequence: CDR1 GTSNPN, CDR2 SVGIG (reference sequence). With V trimmed by 4 bases and J by 3 bases, 6 bases remained unmatched. CDR3 in DNA: TGTGCCTGGAACCGAGTAGCGGGCTACGAGCAGTACGTC. Its translation is CAWNRVAGYEQYV.

V gene TRBV7-2 combines with J gene TRBJ2-7; 9 bases map to TRBD2. Germline CDR1 is SGHTA and CDR2 is FQGNSA. The CDR3 extends over 15 amino acids. The junction had 10 bases not matched to a gene; V was cut back by 4 bases and J by 6 bases. CDR3 in DNA: TGTGCCAGCAGCTCCTTAGCGGGAGTGAGGTTCGAGCAGTACTTC. This translates into CASSSLAGVRFEQYF.

The chain links TRBV11-2 to TRBJ2-2; 11 positions match TRBD2. V shed 4 bases and J 5 bases; nucleotides not matched to a gene: 3. CDR1 SGHAT and CDR2 FQNNGV come from the germline V gene. This CDR3 has 15 amino acids. In nucleotides, the CDR3 is TGTGCCAGCAGCTATAGCGGGGGGGCGACCGGGGAGCTGTTTTTT. Its translation: CASSYSGGATGELFF.

The CDR3 DNA reads TGCAGCGCACGCGGCGAGGGTCCGGATCAGCCCCAGCATTTT. As protein: CSARGEGPDQPQHF. The rearrangement uses TRBV29-1 and TRBJ1-5; D unresolved. From germline, CDR1 is SQVTM and CDR2 ANQGSEA. Trimming took off 7 bases at V and 5 bases at J, with 18 bases between the two ends. The CDR3 has 14 residues.

The chain recombines TRBV28 with TRBJ1-3; no firm D call. Germline V gene data show CDR1 as MDHEN and CDR2 as SYDVKM. The V end was cut by 10 bases, the J end by 2 bases, with 15 bases between. The CDR3 is made up of 14 amino acids. The DNA for the CDR3 is TGTGCCACCGCCCTCGGAGGGCCTGGAAACACCATATATTTT. This sequence encodes CATALGGPGNTIYF.

The chain links TRBV3-1 (or the pseudogene TRBV3-2) to TRBJ1-2; D is unresolved. The germline gives CDR1 LGHDT, CDR2 YNNKEL (reference sequence). Trimming removed 1 base from V and 8 bases from J, with 11 bases in between. This CDR3 comprises 13 residues. The CDR3, as DNA: TGTGCCAGCAGCCAAGTGGGAGGGAACGGCTACACCTTC. As protein: CASSQVGGNGYTF.

The gene calls are TRBV4-1 and TRBJ1-1, with TRBD1 identical over 7 bases. The CDR3 loop spans 19 amino acids. CDR1 and CDR2 from the germline V gene are MGHRA and YSYEKL. V lost 1 base, J lost 1 base, and 15 bases stayed unmatched. CDR3 loop: CASSQVHRGVSLGNTEAFF. DNA of the CDR3: TGCGCCAGCAGCCAAGTCCACAGGGGAGTATCCTTGGGGAACACTGAAGCTTTCTTT.

The chain recombines TRBV3-1 (or the pseudogene TRBV3-2) with TRBJ1-2; TRBD1 is a possible D gene (5 bases). Germline V gene lookup returns CDR1 LGHDT and CDR2 YNNKEL (reference sequence). With 2 bases removed from V and 4 bases from J, the gap between germline ends came to 8 bases. The CDR3 spans 13 residues. CDR3 in DNA: TGTGCCAGCAGCCAACGGCAGGGCTATGGCTACACCTTC. This encodes CASSQRQGYGYTF.

The chain couples TRBV7-3 to TRBJ2-3, with 9 bases lining up with TRBD2. Germline trimming cut 4 bases from V and 0 bases from J; bases unmatched to any gene: 2. Per the germline V gene, CDR1 is SGHTA and CDR2 is FQGTGA. The CDR3 runs to 15 residues. This CDR3 reads CASSSSGASTDTQYF. The CDR3 coding sequence is TGTGCCAGCAGCTCTAGCGGGGCTAGCACAGATACGCAGTATTTT.

The V gene is TRBV6-4, the J gene TRBJ2-1, with a possible D match to TRBD2 (6 bases). Trimming stripped 4 bases from V and 0 bases from J, with 7 bases between. This CDR3 region has 14 residues. The germline CDR1 and CDR2 sequences are MRHNA and SNTAGT. CDR3 DNA: TGTGCCAGCAGTGCCGGGGGCTCCTACAATGAGCAGTTCTTC. Its protein product is CASSAGGSYNEQFF.

This chain joins TRBV2 and TRBJ2-7; D might be TRBD1 (6 bases). The V end lost 8 bases, the J end lost 9 bases, and 17 bases lay between the germline ends. Germline assignment: CDR1 SNHLY and CDR2 FYNNEI. The length of the CDR3 is 12 residues. The CDR3 DNA is TGTGCCAGCGGGCCCCCGGTGACAGGGCAGTACGTC. Protein product: CASGPPVTGQYV.

The chain combines TRBV18 with TRBJ1-1; D might be TRBD1 (6 bases). The V gene's germline CDR1 is KGHSH and CDR2 LQKENI. V dropped 2 bases and J dropped 3 bases, with 16 bases sitting between them. The CDR3 has 16 residues. The CDR3 loop is CASSPVQGQWDTEAFF. Written as DNA, the CDR3 is TGTGCCAGCTCACCAGTACAGGGTCAGTGGGACACTGAAGCTTTCTTT.

There are many counts of this clone. The chain uses TRBV7-2 and TRBJ2-2; D gene ambiguous. V lost 5 bases and J 9 bases, leaving 7 bases between the germline ends. CDR3 size: 11 residues. Germline V CDR1 and CDR2: SGHTA, FQGNSA. The CDR3 spells CASSLRRELFF. As DNA, the CDR3 is TGTGCCAGCAGCCTCCGTCGGGAGCTGTTTTTT.

This clone was seen once. The V and J genes are TRBV4-1 and TRBJ1-1, with D uncertain. Looked up from germline, CDR1 is MGHRA and CDR2 is YSYEKL. This CDR3 has 13 residues. Trimming took off 2 bases at V and 2 bases at J, with 6 bases between the two ends. The CDR3 sequence: CASSQRGNTEAFF. Written as DNA, the CDR3 is TGCGCCAGCAGCCAACGGGGAAACACTGAAGCTTTCTTT.

This clone has just one count. The V call is TRBV10-3, the J call TRBJ1-2; no reliable D call. CDR3 length: 13 amino acids. Germline V gene sequence: CDR1 ENHRY, CDR2 SYGVKD. The V end lost 8 bases, the J end lost 0 bases, and 10 bases lay between the germline ends. CDR3 coding DNA: TGTGCCATCTGGTTAGATACTAACTATGGCTACACCTTC. The encoded protein is CAIWLDTNYGYTF.

The V call is TRBV7-3, the J call TRBJ1-5, with D tentatively TRBD1 (5 bases). Germline CDR1 reads SGHTA; CDR2 reads FQGTGA. V lost 7 bases, J lost 5 bases, and 9 bases lay in between. The CDR3 is 12 amino acids. The CDR3, as DNA: TGTGCCAGCAACGGGGGGGATCAGCCCCAGCATTTT. The encoded protein is CASNGGDQPQHF.

The CDR3 nucleotides are TGTGCCAGCAGCCCTGAACATGACAGGCTCGGCACTGAAGCTTTCTTT. The encoded protein is CASSPEHDRLGTEAFF. The J gene is TRBJ1-1, the V gene TRBV5-8, with D maybe TRBD1 (6 bases). CDR1 SGHTS and CDR2 YDEGEE come from the germline V gene. The germline V and J ends were trimmed by 4 bases and 4 bases, with 20 bases remaining between them. The CDR3 consists of 16 residues.

The CDR3 region is CATSQGGRGNNEQFF. The CDR3 bases are TGTGCCACCAGCCAAGGGGGCCGGGGAAACAATGAGCAGTTCTTC. V is TRBV24-1 and J is TRBJ2-1; 7 bases map to TRBD1. The CDR3 is 15 residues long. V dropped 7 bases and J dropped 5; count of bases not matched to a gene: 10. Per germline, CDR1 KGHDR and CDR2 SFDVKD.